This is a list of T cell receptor beta chains from one sample in a study of Graves' ophthalmopathy and Graves' hyperthyroidism. TCRdb processed the multiplex PCR reads anew with MiXCR; each CDR3 protein has one entry. Among a few hundred thousand distinct CDR3 sequences listed, 15% were seen once. What was sequenced was peripheral blood. The receptor set was obtained from a woman in her late teens or twenties with stable Graves' hyperthyroidism. Each CDR3 is given with its conserved first and last residue. The D gene is left open where the match is weak. Size tells how often a clone was seen (once, few, many) or the class of an expanded clone, and some rows leave it out.

J,D,V,size,DNA,CDR3
TRBJ2-5,NA,TRBV20-1,NA,TGCAGTGCTAGACCCCCCGAGGCGGGTATCCAAGAGACCCAGTACTTC,CSARPPEAGIQETQYF
TRBJ1-5,TRBD1,TRBV19,many,TGTGCCAGTAATCCGGGACAGGTCGCTCAGCCCCAGCATTTT,CASNPGQVAQPQHF
TRBJ1-1,NA,TRBV4-3,NA,TGCGCCAGCAGCCAAGAAAGGCCGAGTAGCACTGAAGCTTTCTTT,CASSQERPSSTEAFF
TRBJ1-1,NA,TRBV15,many,TGTGCCACCAGCAGGACCAGAGTTTCTGAAGCTTTCTTT,CATSRTRVSEAFF
TRBJ2-7,TRBD2,TRBV20-1,NA,TGCAGTGGAACTAGCGGGGGCGAGAGCTCCTACGAGCAGTACTTC,CSGTSGGESSYEQYF
TRBJ1-1,NA,TRBV7-9,NA,TGTGCCAGCAGCCCTGGAGCCGGCACTGAATCTTTCTTT,CASSPGAGTESFF
TRBJ1-2,NA,TRBV7-8,NA,TGTGCCAGCAGCTTAGCGCCACGGAATGGCTACACCTTC,CASSLAPRNGYTF
TRBJ2-7,TRBD1,TRBV5-1,many,TGCGCCAGCAGCGTCCGGACAGGGGAATACGAGCAGTACTTC,CASSVRTGEYEQYF
TRBJ2-5,TRBD2,TRBV7-2,many,TGTGCCAGCAGCTTAAGAGCCCTAGCGGGTCAAGAGACCCAGTACTTC,CASSLRALAGQETQYF
TRBJ1-1,NA,TRBV7-3,NA,TGCGCCAGCAGCTTAGGACAGATGAACACTGAAGTTTTCTTT,CASSLGQMNTEVFF
TRBJ2-2,NA,TRBV12-3/TRBV12-4,many,TGTGCCAGCTCTTCGGGCGGGGCGAACACCGGGGAGCTGTTTTTT,CASSSGGANTGELFF
TRBJ2-5,TRBD1,TRBV2,many,TGTGCCAGCAGCAACGACAGGGGGCCAGAGACCCAGTACTTC,CASSNDRGPETQYF
TRBJ2-7,NA,TRBV4-2,many,TGTGCCAGCAGCCAAGAGGGTTTACCGTCCTACGAGCAGTACTTC,CASSQEGLPSYEQYF
TRBJ1-2,NA,TRBV3-1,NA,TGTGCCAGCAGCCCAACAGGCCACTCCAGCTATGGCTACACCTTC,CASSPTGHSSYGYTF
TRBJ1-2,TRBD1,TRBV20-1,many,TGCAGTGCTATCCGGGACAGAGGTGGCTACACCTTC,CSAIRDRGGYTF
TRBJ1-2,TRBD1,TRBV6-2/TRBV6-3,NA,TGTGCCAGCAGTCCGACAGGGGAGCGGGGCTACACCTTC,CASSPTGERGYTF
TRBJ2-7,TRBD1,TRBV20-1,many,TGCAGTGCTAGACCCGGGACAGGGGGCTACGAGCAGTACTTC,CSARPGTGGYEQYF
TRBJ1-2,TRBD1,TRBV12-3/TRBV12-4,NA,TGTGCCAGCAGTTTGGACAGGGGAAGGCATGGCTACACCTTC,CASSLDRGRHGYTF
TRBJ1-6,NA,TRBV5-1,many,TGCGCCAGCAGGATTCCCGGCTCACCCCTCCACTTT,CASRIPGSPLHF
TRBJ2-2,TRBD1,TRBV12-3/TRBV12-4,NA,TGTGCCAGCAACAGGGGATTAGCCGGGGAGCTGTTTTTT,CASNRGLAGELFF
TRBJ1-4,NA,TRBV12-3/TRBV12-4,many,TGTGCCAGCAGTTTGGGGAGGGGGGGGGTCACTAATGAAAAACTGTTTTTT,CASSLGRGGVTNEKLFF
TRBJ1-1,TRBD1,TRBV6-5,many,TGTGCCAGCAGTTACCCGGGACAGGCAGAAGCTTTCTTT,CASSYPGQAEAFF
TRBJ1-6,NA,TRBV6-1,few,TGTGCCAGCAATAGTGAGGGTCAAAGCTATAATTCACCCCTCCACTTT,CASNSEGQSYNSPLHF
TRBJ1-1,NA,TRBV12-3/TRBV12-4,many,TGTGCCAGCAGTTTGAGGACCCCAGAAGCTTTCTTT,CASSLRTPEAFF
TRBJ1-1,TRBD1,TRBV7-8,many,TGTGCCAGCATCCACAGGGGTGCGAACACTGAAGCTTTCTTT,CASIHRGANTEAFF